The subject of this entry is one T cell receptor (beta chain). This sample is drawn from a study of T cells in tuberculosis. Per the germline V gene, CDR1 is LGHNA and CDR2 is YSLEER. V lost 0 bases to trimming and J lost 6 bases, with 17 bases between them. This CDR3 has 16 residues. Profiling relied on immunoSEQ multiplex PCR, and the TCRdb table lists in-frame clones only, not all of them. The sample yields roughly 60,000 clones, about four fifths seen once. Thawed, overnight-rested PBMC were stained with GMM-loaded CD1B tetramer, viability dye and anti-CD3, then sorted. The CD1B tetramers carried C32 glucose monomycolate purified from Rhodococcus equi. Approximately 110,000 tetramer-negative cells were sorted from each donor.

Material: CD1b-GMM tetramer-negative cells sorted from PBMCs. The chain carries TRBV4-3 and TRBJ1-2; D gene unclear. This receptor was taken from an adult woman with latent tuberculosis. CDR3 DNA sequence: TGCGCCAGCAGCCAAGACGAGGGAACACGTTCCAATGGCTACACCTTC. Protein sequence: CASSQDEGTRSNGYTF.